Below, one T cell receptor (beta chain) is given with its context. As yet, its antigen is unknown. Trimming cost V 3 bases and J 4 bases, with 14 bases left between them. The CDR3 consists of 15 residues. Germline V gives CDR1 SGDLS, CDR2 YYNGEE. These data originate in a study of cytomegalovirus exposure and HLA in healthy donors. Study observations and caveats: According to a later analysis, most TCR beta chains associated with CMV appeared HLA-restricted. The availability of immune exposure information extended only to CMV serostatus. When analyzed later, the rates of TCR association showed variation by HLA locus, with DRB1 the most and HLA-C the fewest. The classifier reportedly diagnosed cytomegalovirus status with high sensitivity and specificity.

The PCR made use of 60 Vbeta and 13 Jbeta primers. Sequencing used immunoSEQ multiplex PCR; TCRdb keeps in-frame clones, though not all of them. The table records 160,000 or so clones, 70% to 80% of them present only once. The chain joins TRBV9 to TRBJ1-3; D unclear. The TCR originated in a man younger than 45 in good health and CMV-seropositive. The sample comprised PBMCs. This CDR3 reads CASSGMVTAGNTIYF. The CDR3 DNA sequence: TGTGCCAGCAGCGGGATGGTAACAGCCGGAAACACCATATATTTT.